Sequencing of this T cell receptor beta chain was carried out in a study of OX40 agonist ivuxolimab in advanced cancers. About the research overall: Given to patients was ivuxolimab, an agonistic anti-OX40 (CD134) antibody. Patients in the trial were receiving intravenous ivuxolimab every 2 weeks, at doses of 0.01 to 10 mg/kg. Study-wide results and caveats: Several nonresponders also turned out to have low normalized T-cell clonal expansion.

Blood sampling took place at baseline, cycle 4 day 1, and cycle 7 day 1. Worth noting for this clone: Its target is not known.

Produced via immunoSEQ multiplex PCR; TCRdb's table is partial and in-frame only. The repertoire holds 23,000 or so clones, with 70% to 90% as singletons. V dropped 2 bases and J dropped 2 bases, with 7 bases sitting between them. Germline loops: CDR1 MNHNY, CDR2 SVGAGI (reference sequence). The CDR3 contains 13 residues. The material sequenced was CD4+ or CD8+ T cells sorted from blood, taken in a trial of the OX40 agonist ivuxolimab. The source of this sequence is an adult with an advanced solid tumor such as melanoma, head and neck, liver or kidney cancer. The gene calls are TRBV6-6 and TRBJ2-7; D is unresolved. CDR3 sequence: CASSYGDTYEQYF. CDR3 nucleotides: TGTGCCAGCAGTTACGGGGATACCTACGAGCAGTACTTC.